The clone carrying this T cell receptor (beta chain) was recorded once. The data originate from a study of control samples from healthy donors and cancer patients. Assay used: immunoSEQ multiplex PCR; TCRdb lists only in-frame clones, some missing. This sample has around 130,000 clones; just under 90% occur once, and the top ten carry more than 6.5%. Sequencing was performed on PBMCs. The clonotype originates from a middle-aged man with head and neck cancer.

CDR3 in amino acids: CASSLYLRAEQFF. The CDR3 coding sequence is TGTGCCAGCAGTTTATACCTCCGGGCCGAGCAGTTCTTC. The chain links TRBV27 to TRBJ2-1; unclear D gene. Trimming took off 1 base at V and 10 bases at J, with 11 bases between the two ends. The germline V gene has CDR1 MNHEY and CDR2 SMNVEV (reference sequence). The CDR3 sequence is 13 residues long.